This T cell receptor (beta chain) stems from a study of blood T cells in healthy people across ages. Study findings and constraints: In these data, TCR beta diversity tracked strongly with naive T cell percentage.

Using a J-beta primer mix together with a sample-barcoded 5' primer, a second PCR was run for about 6 to 12 cycles. Each CDR3 protein is one row after TCRdb ran MiXCR on the 5' RACE reads. The sample consists of around 790,000 distinct CDR3 sequences, roughly 44% of them appearing once. From germline, CDR1 is SGHVS and CDR2 FQNEAQ. Trimming removed 10 bases from V and 6 bases from J, with 15 bases in between. CDR3 length: 13 residues. The sample, roughly 9.1 milliliters of peripheral blood, was drawn from each donor. They isolated at least 7 million PBMCs from each sample. As to this clonotype: Antigen specificity is unknown.

This sequence originates from a man in his 60s in good health. The sample comprised blood. J is TRBJ1-4 and V is TRBV7-8; weak D call: TRBD1 (6 bases). This chain's CDR3 is CATQGRGDEKLFF. For the CDR3, the DNA is TGTGCCACCCAGGGCAGGGGAGATGAAAAACTGTTTTTT.